The 28 T cell receptor beta chains below were found in one sample sequenced in a study of blood T cell repertoires in COVID-19. The data were produced by immunoSEQ multiplex PCR, yet TCRdb's version contains in-frame clones alone and is incomplete. The sample contains under 400,000 clones, about 86% of which appear only once. The sample was PBMCs or T cells enriched from blood (not recorded which). These receptors were taken from a woman aged 35 to 49 with acute COVID-19.

This sequence joins TRBV27 and TRBJ2-7; tentatively, D is TRBD2 (5 bases). V lost 0 bases and J 5 bases, leaving 14 bases between the germline ends. CDR1 MNHEY and CDR2 SMNVEV come from the germline V gene (reference sequence). The CDR3 covers 15 residues. The CDR3 sequence is CASSLSWTGINEQYF. Here the CDR3 DNA reads TGTGCCAGCAGTTTATCGTGGACGGGAATCAACGAGCAGTACTTC.

This clone was detected once. This chain's CDR3 is CASSLISSGEQYF. CDR3 in DNA: TGTGCCAGCAGTTTAATTTCGTCAGGGGAGCAGTACTTC. The chain recombines TRBV12-3 or TRBV12-4 with TRBJ2-7, with a possible D match to TRBD1 (5 bases). The CDR3 has 13 amino acids. V was pared by 2 bases and J by 7 bases, with 12 bases between.

The chain has TRBV12-2 and TRBJ2-1; the table's TRBD2 call for D was not verified on the DNA. TRBV12-2 is recorded as a pseudogene. This CDR3 has 16 residues. The CDR3 sequence is CASRSVTSGVSNEQFF. CDR3 DNA sequence: TGTGCAAGTCGCTCAGTGACTAGCGGGGTTTCGAATGAGCAGTTCTTC.

This chain uses TRBV14 with TRBJ2-7, with a possible D match to TRBD1 (6 bases). Between the trimmed V and J ends, which lost 4 bases and 6 bases, there was a span of 19 bases. CDR3 size: 15 residues. CDR1 is SGHDN, CDR2 FVKESK, per germline. The CDR3: CASSPQGRGTSEQYF. CDR3 bases: TGTGCCAGCAGCCCACAGGGAAGGGGAACCTCCGAGCAGTACTTC.

The chain employs TRBV28 and TRBJ2-5; 8 nucleotides agree with TRBD1. Germline CDR1 is MDHEN and CDR2 is SYDVKM. CDR3 length: 15 amino acids. V lost 5 bases, J lost 5 bases, and 10 bases stayed unmatched. The CDR3 spells CASSPPGGAWETQYF. The CDR3 region has the DNA TGTGCCAGCAGTCCCCCAGGGGGCGCTTGGGAGACCCAGTACTTC.

J is TRBJ1-4 and V is TRBV5-1, with 8 bases identical to TRBD1. Germline values: CDR1 SGHRS, CDR2 YFSETQ. Trimming at V came to 0 bases and at J to 4 bases, leaving 2 bases not matched to a gene. CDR3 length: 15 amino acids. The CDR3: CASSLGTGNNEKLFF. CDR3 nucleotides: TGCGCCAGCAGCTTGGGGACAGGGAATAATGAAAAACTGTTTTTT.

The chain has TRBV4-1 and TRBJ2-7; a weak D match, TRBD1 (5 bases). The V gene lost 0 bases and the J gene lost 3 bases, with 18 bases spanning the gap. Per germline, CDR1 MGHRA and CDR2 YSYEKL. The CDR3 is 17 amino acids. The CDR3 reads CASSQDPGPPGHYEQYF. The CDR3 DNA reads TGCGCCAGCAGCCAAGATCCTGGCCCCCCCGGACACTACGAGCAGTACTTC.

The gene calls are TRBV5-1 and TRBJ2-1; 9 positions agree with TRBD1. V gave up 0 bases and J gave up 4 bases; unmatched junction bases: 2. Germline V gene lookup returns CDR1 SGHRS and CDR2 YFSETQ. The CDR3 sequence is 15 residues long. The CDR3 here is CASSLVDRGYNEQFF. In DNA form, the CDR3 reads TGCGCCAGCAGCTTGGTGGACAGGGGATACAATGAGCAGTTCTTC.

This clone was detected only once. The chain recombines TRBV20-1 with TRBJ1-2; weak D call: TRBD1 (5 bases). Trimming cost V 5 bases and J 5 bases, with 9 bases left between them. The CDR3 contains 11 residues. In germline, CDR1 is DFQATT, CDR2 SNEGSKA (reference sequence). The CDR3 nucleotides read TGCAGTGCTTCCGACAGATATGGCTACACCTTC. Its protein product is CSASDRYGYTF.

In nucleotides, the CDR3 is TGCGCCACCGGGGACAGGGCTAGGGGCAATCAGCCCCAGCATTTT. It translates to CATGDRARGNQPQHF. This chain links TRBV10-2 with TRBJ1-5, with TRBD1 matching 9 bases. Germline V gene data show CDR1 as WSHSY and CDR2 as SAAADI. Trimming at V came to 10 bases and at J to 2 bases, leaving 9 bases not matched to a gene. The CDR3 runs 15 residues.

The V and J genes are TRBV5-4 and TRBJ2-5; tentative D call: TRBD2 (6 bases). The length of the CDR3 is 15 residues. V was cut by 5 bases and J by 2 bases, with 16 bases left in between. From germline, CDR1 is SGHNT and CDR2 YYREEE (reference sequence). The CDR3 DNA reads TGTGCCAGCAGGCGTGGAGGGACGTCACAAGAGACCCAGTACTTC. Residues: CASRRGGTSQETQYF. Complete variable domain (other parts from reference TRBV5-4 and TRBJ2-5): ETGVTQSPTHLIKTRGQQVTLRCSSQSGHNTVSWYQQALGQGPQFIFQYYREEENGRGNFPPRFSGLQFPNYSSELNVNALELDDSALYLCASRRGGTSQETQYFGPGTRLLVL.

This chain uses TRBV9 with TRBJ2-3; TRBD2 is a possible D gene (6 bases). The ends were cut back, 1 base at V and 3 bases at J, with 9 bases in the middle. The CDR3 contains 14 residues. Germline V lookup: CDR1 SGDLS, CDR2 YYNGEE. The chain's CDR3 is CASSVRSGTDTQYF. CDR3 nucleotide sequence: TGTGCCAGCAGCGTAAGGAGCGGGACAGATACGCAGTATTTT.

This clone was counted only a few times. V is TRBV28 and J is TRBJ1-4; D is undetermined. V was cut by 6 bases and J by 1 base, with 9 bases left in between. CDR1 and CDR2 (germline): MDHEN, SYDVKM. This CDR3 has 14 amino acids. Written as DNA, the CDR3 is TGTGCCAGCAGCCCCCCTAGAACTAATGAAAAACTGTTTTTT. Its protein product is CASSPPRTNEKLFF.

The rearrangement uses TRBV29-1 and TRBJ2-7; D may be TRBD2 (6 bases). CDR1 is SQVTM and CDR2 is ANQGSEA in the germline V gene. The CDR3 consists of 13 residues. Trimming shortened V by 4 bases and J by 0 bases, and 10 bases separated the two germline ends. The CDR3 DNA follows: TGCAGCGTTGGGGCCGGGAGCTCCTACGAGCAGTACTTC. Its translation: CSVGAGSSYEQYF.

This chain connects TRBV3-1 (or the pseudogene TRBV3-2) to TRBJ2-7; the D gene is possibly TRBD2 (6 bases). V lost 3 bases to trimming and J lost 7 bases, with 16 bases between them. This CDR3 region has 14 residues. In germline, CDR1 is LGHDT, CDR2 YNNKEL (reference sequence). DNA of the CDR3: TGTGCCAGCAGCCAGTTCGGGTTCGGGGGTGAGCAGTACTTC. This encodes CASSQFGFGGEQYF.

V and J are TRBV3-1 (or the pseudogene TRBV3-2) and TRBJ1-3; unclear D gene. The CDR3 spans 15 residues. V dropped 4 bases and J dropped 1 base, with 11 bases sitting between them. Germline CDR1 reads LGHDT; CDR2 reads YNNKEL (reference sequence). CDR3 bases: TGTGCCAGCAGCCGAGAAAGCGGTTCTGGAAACACCATATATTTT. Residues: CASSRESGSGNTIYF.

V and J are TRBV2 and TRBJ2-1; TRBD2 matches 8 bases. CDR3 length: 18 amino acids. The germline V gene has CDR1 SNHLY and CDR2 FYNNEI. The V segment lost 6 bases and the J segment 3 bases; nucleotides outside the gene matches: 16. CDR3 in amino acids: CASSLGGISGKGYNEQFF. CDR3 DNA: TGTGCCAGCAGCCTTGGGGGGATTAGCGGGAAAGGCTACAATGAGCAGTTCTTC.

The V gene is TRBV5-1, the J gene TRBJ1-3; 7 bases line up with TRBD1. There are 16 residues in the CDR3. V gave up 4 bases and J gave up 4 bases; unmatched junction bases: 11. Per the germline V gene, CDR1 is SGHRS and CDR2 is YFSETQ. CDR3 nucleotide sequence: TGCGCCAGCAGCCCTAATGAGGGGGCGCGAGGAAACACCATATATTTT. Translation gives CASSPNEGARGNTIYF.

The chain uses TRBV19 and TRBJ1-6; TRBD1 matches 7 bases. Looked up from germline, CDR1 is LNHDA and CDR2 is SQIVND (reference sequence). The V gene end was trimmed by 6 bases and the J gene end by 5 bases; junction bases not matched to a gene: 7. The CDR3 length is 15 residues. CDR3 in DNA: TGTGCCAGTAGACAAAGGGGGCAGAATAATTCACCCCTCCACTTT. It specifies CASRQRGQNNSPLHF.

This clone was counted between two and nine times. The chain carries TRBV6-2 or TRBV6-3 and TRBJ2-3, with 9 nucleotides matching TRBD1. Germline assignment: CDR1 MNHEY and CDR2 SVGEGT. V gave up 2 bases and J gave up 1 base; unmatched junction bases: 4. The CDR3 is 16 amino acids. This chain's CDR3 is CASSYTRDRGTDTQYF. Written as DNA, the CDR3 is TGTGCCAGCAGTTACACCCGGGACAGGGGCACAGATACGCAGTATTTT.

The V and J genes are TRBV18 and TRBJ2-7; no definite D call. Trimming cost V 0 bases and J 6 bases, with 18 bases left between them. The CDR3 consists of 16 residues. CDR1 and CDR2 (germline): KGHSH, LQKENI. The CDR3 loop is CASSPPYGSLTTEQYF. In DNA, the CDR3 is TGTGCCAGCTCACCACCTTACGGCTCCCTAACTACCGAGCAGTACTTC.

This chain links TRBV29-1 with TRBJ1-5, with a weak D call TRBD1 (6 bases). There are 18 residues in the CDR3. Trimming took off 8 bases at V and 2 bases at J, with 28 bases between the two ends. Germline CDR1 SQVTM, CDR2 ANQGSEA. Here the CDR3 reads CSRATPGHKPGGNQPQHF. Here the CDR3 DNA reads TGCAGCCGCGCAACCCCGGGACACAAACCGGGTGGCAATCAGCCCCAGCATTTT.

This chain links TRBV4-3 with TRBJ1-2; 7 positions match TRBD1. The CDR3 has 16 amino acids. Germline assignment: CDR1 LGHNA and CDR2 YSLEER. J was trimmed by 6 bases and V by 0 bases; bases with no gene match: 10. The CDR3 protein is CASSQDTYRGIDGYTF. In DNA form, the CDR3 reads TGCGCCAGCAGCCAAGATACTTACAGGGGAATTGATGGCTACACCTTC.

The chain carries TRBV18 and TRBJ1-2; 8 bases line up with TRBD1. The CDR3 is made up of 14 amino acids. With 0 bases clipped from V and 4 bases from J, the junction kept 1 base outside the gene matches. Germline lookup yields CDR1 KGHSH and CDR2 LQKENI. CDR3 sequence (DNA): TGTGCCAGCTCACCACCGGACAGGGTCTATGGCTACACCTTC. It encodes CASSPPDRVYGYTF.

The V call is TRBV7-8, the J call TRBJ1-6; 7 bases are shared with TRBD1. After removal of 5 bases from V and 7 bases from J, the junction contained 11 bases not matched to a gene. The CDR3 sequence is 16 residues long. CDR1 and CDR2 (germline): SGHVS, FQNEAQ. The CDR3: CASSQADRVINSPLHF. CDR3 nucleotide sequence: TGTGCCAGCAGCCAAGCCGACAGGGTGATAAATTCACCCCTCCACTTT.

The CDR3 loop reads CASSFGGRYEQYF. The CDR3 DNA sequence: TGCGCCAGCAGCTTCGGCGGGAGGTACGAGCAGTACTTC. The V gene is TRBV5-1, the J gene TRBJ2-7, with 8 bases that match TRBD2. V gave up 2 bases and J gave up 4 bases; unmatched junction bases: 2. Germline CDR1 SGHRS, CDR2 YFSETQ. The CDR3 covers 13 residues.

The chain employs TRBV10-3 and TRBJ2-1; D perhaps matches TRBD1 (5 bases). CDR3 length: 14 residues. Germline CDR1 ENHRY, CDR2 SYGVKD. Trimming took off 4 bases at V and 0 bases at J, with 7 bases between the two ends. The CDR3 sequence: CAISGQSSYNEQFF. DNA for the CDR3: TGTGCCATCAGTGGACAGAGCTCCTACAATGAGCAGTTCTTC.

The chain employs TRBV18 and TRBJ1-5; a possible D gene is TRBD1 (5 bases). Germline assignment: CDR1 KGHSH and CDR2 LQKENI. The CDR3 covers 15 residues. Trimming pared 4 bases from V and 9 bases from J, leaving 19 bases between. CDR3 bases: TGTGCCAGCTCACAAGCGGGACGGCTAATGCGGCCCCAGCATTTT. Its protein is CASSQAGRLMRPQHF.